These T cell receptor beta chains were read from a single sample in a study of shared clonotypes between healthy human individuals. Produced via immunoSEQ multiplex PCR; TCRdb's table is partial and in-frame only. Of under 2.5 million clones in the sample, approximately 90% are singletons; the top ten hold 0.37%. The sample was naive CD4+ T cells from PBMCs. The receptors originated from a man between 18 and 29 years old in good health. Some clones in this sample may be carry-over from other donors' samples. CDR3s include the opening cysteine and the closing phenylalanine or tryptophan. D genes are given only for firm matches. Not all rows give a size; the values are once, few, many and, for expanded clones, a class.

NA	NA	TRBV19	TRBJ2-7	CASSIWGDRDSVTAYEQYF	TGTGCCAGTAGTATATGGGGGGATCGGGACTCAGTAACCGCCTACGAGCAGTACTTC
NA	NA	TRBV2	TRBJ2-7	CASSTSGTVVSEQYF	TGTGCCAGCAGCACTTCCGGGACTGTTGTTTCCGAGCAGTACTTC
NA	once	TRBV28	TRBJ2-7	CASKDVSYEQYF	TGTGCCAGCAAGGACGTTTCCTACGAGCAGTACTTC
TRBD1	NA	TRBV19	TRBJ2-2	CASKGQGASGELFF	TGTGCCAGTAAAGGACAGGGGGCAAGCGGGGAGCTGTTTTTT
NA	NA	TRBV28	TRBJ1-2	CASSLLGGVYGYTF	TGTGCCAGCAGTTTACTGGGCGGGGTCTATGGCTACACCTTC
NA	NA	TRBV11-3	TRBJ2-1	CASSLEKGINEQFF	TGTGCCAGCAGCTTAGAAAAGGGAATCAATGAGCAGTTCTTC
TRBD1	NA	TRBV11-2	TRBJ1-2	CASSPYRGSLYGYTF	TGTGCCAGCAGCCCTTACAGGGGATCCCTCTATGGCTACACCTTC
NA	NA	TRBV5-1	TRBJ2-2	CASSLLTTGSNTGELFF	TGCGCCAGCAGCTTACTGACGACAGGTTCGAACACCGGGGAGCTGTTTTTT
NA	NA	TRBV5-5	TRBJ1-2	CASSRDNYYGYTF	TGTGCCAGCAGCCGAGACAACTACTATGGCTACACCTTC
NA	NA	TRBV5-5	TRBJ1-2	CASSLDSDGQLNYGYTF	TGTGCCAGCAGCTTGGACTCTGACGGTCAGCTTAACTATGGCTACACCTTC
NA	NA	TRBV7-9	TRBJ2-2	CASSLPVSAGELFF	TGTGCCAGCAGCCTCCCGGTTTCGGCCGGGGAGCTGTTTTTT
NA	few	TRBV14	TRBJ1-1	CASSQSYNTEAFF	TGTGCCAGCAGCCAATCGTATAACACTGAAGCTTTCTTT
TRBD2	NA	TRBV7-2	TRBJ2-7	CASRIAGGSYEQYF	TGTGCCAGCAGGATAGCGGGAGGGTCCTACGAGCAGTACTTC
NA	NA	TRBV7-9	TRBJ1-1	CASSQATEAFF	TGTGCCAGCAGCCAGGCCACTGAAGCTTTCTTT
NA	once	TRBV29-1	TRBJ2-3	CSVEVTPASSTDTQYF	TGCAGCGTTGAAGTCACACCGGCCAGTAGCACAGATACGCAGTATTTT
NA	NA	TRBV28	TRBJ1-2	CASVGGSAYGYTF	TGTGCCAGCGTCGGTGGGTCGGCCTATGGCTACACCTTC
NA	NA	TRBV7-2	TRBJ2-2	CASSLWVTGTGELFF	TGTGCCAGCAGCTTATGGGTAACTGGGACCGGGGAGCTGTTTTTT
TRBD2	NA	TRBV6-1	TRBJ2-1	CASSGRLAGSYNEQFF	TGTGCCAGCAGTGGCCGACTAGCGGGATCGTACAATGAGCAGTTCTTC
TRBD2	NA	TRBV7-2	TRBJ2-1	CASSLRWGGASYNEQFF	TGTGCCAGCAGCTTAAGGTGGGGAGGGGCCTCCTACAATGAGCAGTTCTTC
TRBD1	NA	TRBV5-1	TRBJ1-1	CASSRRVTGGPEAFF	TGCGCCAGCAGCAGGAGGGTGACAGGGGGCCCTGAAGCTTTCTTT
TRBD1	NA	TRBV5-5	TRBJ2-7	CASSWDRGSYEQYF	TGTGCCAGCAGCTGGGACAGGGGCTCCTACGAGCAGTACTTC
NA	NA	TRBV6-1	TRBJ1-4	CASSGPRQWGTNEKLFF	TGTGCCAGCAGTGGCCCCCGACAGTGGGGGACTAATGAAAAACTGTTTTTT
NA	NA	TRBV20-1	TRBJ2-7	CSADRTYEQYF	TGCAGTGCCGACCGGACCTACGAGCAGTACTTC
NA	NA	TRBV5-4	TRBJ1-2	CASSLATGSRGYTF	TGTGCCAGCAGCTTGGCCACAGGGTCGCGCGGCTACACCTTC
TRBD2	NA	TRBV29-1	TRBJ2-7	CSVTGGVYEQYF	TGCAGCGTTACGGGAGGAGTGTACGAGCAGTACTTC
NA	NA	TRBV2	TRBJ2-5	CASRGGAQETQYF	TGTGCCAGCAGGGGAGGAGCCCAAGAGACCCAGTACTTC
TRBD2	NA	TRBV5-4	TRBJ2-7	CASSLLAGRGYEQYF	TGTGCCAGCAGCTTGTTAGCGGGCCGAGGCTACGAGCAGTACTTC
TRBD2	NA	TRBV9	TRBJ2-2	CASSGSGDITGELFF	TGTGCCAGCAGCGGTAGCGGGGATATCACCGGGGAGCTGTTTTTT
NA	once	TRBV18	TRBJ1-5	CASSPGPSQPQHF	TGTGCCAGCTCACCCGGTCCTAGTCAGCCCCAGCATTTT